This TCR beta chain was retrieved from a study of shared clonotypes between healthy human individuals. Method: immunoSEQ multiplex PCR; TCRdb's copy keeps in-frame clones and lacks some. Among around 1.6 million clones listed, around 98% were seen once. Between the trimmed V and J ends, which lost 0 bases and 7 bases, there was a span of 11 bases. The CDR3 loop spans 13 amino acids. CDR1 and CDR2 from the germline V gene are SGHRS and YFSETQ. The rearrangement joins TRBV5-1 to TRBJ2-7; D is unresolved. The sequencing sample was made of naive CD4+ T cells sorted from blood. The sample's subset: CD45RA+ positively selected. This receptor was taken from a man aged 25-45 years in good health. CDR3 in amino acids: CASSLAAPEEQYF. The CDR3 bases are TGCGCCAGCAGCTTGGCAGCTCCGGAGGAGCAGTACTTC.